Below, 18 T cell receptor beta chains from the same sample are listed, as sequenced in a study of OX40 agonist ivuxolimab in advanced cancers. Method: immunoSEQ multiplex PCR; TCRdb's copy keeps in-frame clones and lacks some. The repertoire holds about 31,000 clones, with 70% to 90% as singletons. Sample: CD4+ or CD8+ T cells sorted from blood, taken in a trial of the OX40 agonist ivuxolimab. These receptors were taken from an adult with an advanced solid tumor such as melanoma, head and neck, liver or kidney cancer.

The genes are TRBV28 and TRBJ2-3; TRBD1 aligns across 8 bases. V trimming: 7 bases; J trimming: 5 bases; junction bases outside the gene matches: 8. Germline V lookup: CDR1 MDHEN, CDR2 SYDVKM. This CDR3 spans 14 amino acids. The CDR3 protein is CASTLGTGEDTQYF. In DNA, the CDR3 is TGTGCCAGCACCCTGGGGACAGGTGAAGATACGCAGTATTTT.

The V call is TRBV28, the J call TRBJ2-6; D ambiguous. CDR3 length: 13 amino acids. CDR1 and CDR2 from the germline V gene are MDHEN and SYDVKM. The germline V and J ends were trimmed by 6 bases and 0 bases, with 3 bases remaining between them. The CDR3 DNA reads as TGTGCCAGCAGAAGCTCTGGGGCCAACGTCCTGACTTTC. Protein sequence: CASRSSGANVLTF.

CDR3 in DNA: TGCGCCCTCTCAGGGGGGGCGCGGGACTATGGCTACACCTTC. Its translation is CALSGGARDYGYTF. The chain joins TRBV5-1 to TRBJ1-2, with 7 bases matching TRBD1. From germline, CDR1 is SGHRS and CDR2 YFSETQ. The CDR3 is made up of 14 amino acids. Trimming at V came to 10 bases and at J to 3 bases, leaving 12 bases not matched to a gene.

The chain recombines TRBV6-1 with TRBJ2-5; 9 nucleotides line up with TRBD2. With the DNA end fitting TRBJ2-7 better, the J assignment may be wrong. Per germline, CDR1 MNHNS and CDR2 SASEGT. This CDR3 has 13 residues. CDR3: CATGLALGYEQYF. The CDR3 coding sequence is TGTGCCACGGGACTAGCTCTAGGGTACGAGCAGTACTTC.

The V gene is TRBV7-9, the J gene TRBJ1-5; TRBD1 matches 7 bases. The ends lost 5 bases at V and 4 bases at J; junction bases unmatched: 5. This CDR3 region has 14 residues. Germline loops: CDR1 SEHNR, CDR2 FQNEAQ (reference sequence). The CDR3 protein is CASSPGQKNQPQHF. CDR3 nucleotide sequence: TGTGCCAGCAGCCCGGGACAGAAGAATCAGCCCCAGCATTTT.

The chain combines TRBV19 with TRBJ2-7, with D possibly called TRBD1 or TRBD2 (5 bases each). Germline V lookup: CDR1 LNHDA, CDR2 SQIVND (reference sequence). The V end lost 3 bases, the J end lost 0 bases, and 12 bases lay between the germline ends. The CDR3 is 15 amino acids. CDR3 sequence (DNA): TGTGCCAGTAGTATGTGGGGACGGGGCTCCTACGAGCAGTACTTC. Its protein is CASSMWGRGSYEQYF.

CDR3 sequence: CASSLRQGEVGEKLFF. CDR3 nucleotides: TGTGCCAGCAGCTTGCGGCAGGGAGAGGTAGGGGAAAAACTGTTTTTT. The chain recombines TRBV5-6 with TRBJ1-4, with D maybe TRBD1 (5 bases). The CDR3 runs to 16 residues. Per the germline V gene, CDR1 is SGHDT and CDR2 is YYEEEE. Trimming left V 1 base short and J 8 bases short, with 18 bases between. Based on the CDR3 plus reference TRBV5-6 and TRBJ1-4, the full variable domain is DAGVTQSPTHLIKTRGQQVTLRCSPKSGHDTVSWYQQALGQGPQFIFQYYEEEERQRGNFPDRFSGHQFPNYSSELNVNALLLGDSALYLCASSLRQGEVGEKLFFGSGTQLSVL.

The chain combines TRBV4-2 with TRBJ2-7, with TRBD1 identical over 9 bases. The J segment lost 9 bases and the V segment lost 0 bases, leaving 12 bases of the junction unmatched. Germline V CDR1 and CDR2: LGHNA, YNFKEQ. The CDR3 is 16 amino acids. The CDR3 bases are TGTGCCAGCAGCCAAGATGAGGGACAGGGATGGATTGGGCAGTACTTC. It codes for CASSQDEGQGWIGQYF.

The chain combines TRBV28 with TRBJ1-1; D gene uncertain. Germline CDR1 reads MDHEN; CDR2 reads SYDVKM. Trimming left V 2 bases short and J 5 bases short, with 15 bases between. This CDR3 is 15 amino acids long. CDR3 bases: TGTGCCAGCAGTTTAGGCAGGACCTTGGGGACTGAAGCTTTCTTT. Translating it yields CASSLGRTLGTEAFF.

The chain carries TRBV18 and TRBJ2-7, with 7 nucleotides matching TRBD1. Per germline, CDR1 KGHSH and CDR2 LQKENI. Losses at the gene ends were 3 bases for V and 3 bases for J; bases not matched to a gene: 5. CDR3 length equals 14 residues. Written as DNA, the CDR3 is TGTGCCAGCTCACCGACAGGGTCCTTCTACGAGCAGTACTTC. Its protein is CASSPTGSFYEQYF.

This chain joins TRBV5-1 and TRBJ2-5; no definite D call. This CDR3 is 14 amino acids long. V was clipped by 5 bases and J by 6 bases, with 17 bases between them. CDR1 and CDR2 (germline): SGHRS, YFSETQ. The DNA for the CDR3 is TGCGCCAGCAGGCCCCGGGTGGGCTGGAAGACCCAGTACTTC. This sequence encodes CASRPRVGWKTQYF.

Concerning this clone: Relative to the germline gene, one junction end is altered; a read error may explain this. The genes are TRBV29-1 and TRBJ2-3; no firm D call. The CDR3 has 14 amino acids. Germline assignment: CDR1 SQVTM and CDR2 ANQGSEA. The CDR3 loop reads CSVGTRIEVDAQYF. CDR3 nucleotide sequence: TGCAGCGTTGGGACCCGGATTGAGGTAGATGCGCAGTATTTT.

This sequence joins TRBV19 and TRBJ2-5; no definite D call. V lost 4 bases, J lost 2 bases, and 17 bases lay in between. The CDR3 has 16 residues. Germline V CDR1 and CDR2: LNHDA, SQIVND (reference sequence). In DNA, the CDR3 is TGTGCCAGTAGTAAAGGACCCAACCGAATTCAAGAGACCCAGTACTTC. Translation gives CASSKGPNRIQETQYF. Complete variable domain (other parts from reference TRBV19 and TRBJ2-5): DGGITQSPKYLFRKEGQNVTLSCEQNLNHDAMYWYRQDPGQGLRLIYYSQIVNDFQKGDIAEGYSVSREKKESFPLTVTSAQKNPTAFYLCASSKGPNRIQETQYFGPGTRLLVL.

The chain combines TRBV7-9 with TRBJ1-2; 8 bases line up with TRBD1. The CDR3 sequence is 14 residues long. The V gene's germline CDR1 is SEHNR and CDR2 FQNEAQ (reference sequence). V was pared by 5 bases and J by 4 bases, with 6 bases of the junction left unmatched. CDR3 loop: CASSPTTGGYGYTF. The CDR3 nucleotides are TGTGCCAGCAGCCCGACTACAGGGGGCTATGGCTACACCTTC.

J is TRBJ1-4 and V is TRBV19, with no clear D. The CDR3 runs 14 residues. The V gene's germline CDR1 is LNHDA and CDR2 SQIVND (reference sequence). Deletions cut 7 bases from V and 4 bases from J, with 13 bases between. CDR3 region: CASNHGRLNEKLFF. The CDR3, as DNA: TGTGCCAGTAACCACGGCAGGCTTAATGAAAAACTGTTTTTT. Full variable domain (outside the CDR3, taken from reference TRBV19 and TRBJ1-4): DGGITQSPKYLFRKEGQNVTLSCEQNLNHDAMYWYRQDPGQGLRLIYYSQIVNDFQKGDIAEGYSVSREKKESFPLTVTSAQKNPTAFYLCASNHGRLNEKLFFGSGTQLSVL.

The rearrangement joins TRBV27 to TRBJ1-4; perhaps TRBD1 as D (5 bases). V dropped 2 bases and J dropped 4 bases, with 11 bases sitting between them. Germline V gene lookup returns CDR1 MNHEY and CDR2 SMNVEV (reference sequence). The CDR3 length is 15 residues. The CDR3 coding sequence is TGTGCCAGCAGTTTAACCGGGACTTATAATGAAAAACTGTTTTTT. The encoded protein is CASSLTGTYNEKLFF.

CDR3 residues: CASSPQGAGGYTF. In DNA form, the CDR3 reads TGTGCCAGCAGCCCCCAGGGGGCTGGAGGCTACACCTTC. The V call is TRBV7-9, the J call TRBJ1-2; 8 nucleotides align to TRBD1. Germline V gene lookup returns CDR1 SEHNR and CDR2 FQNEAQ (reference sequence). The CDR3 is 13 residues long. V was pared by 5 bases and J by 8 bases, with 7 bases of the junction left unmatched.

This clone was picked up a small number of times. The chain has TRBV6-1 and TRBJ1-5; 7 bases are a match to TRBD1. This CDR3 is built from 15 residues. V trimming: 8 bases; J trimming: 5 bases; junction bases outside the gene matches: 12. Germline assignment: CDR1 MNHNS and CDR2 SASEGT. Here the CDR3 DNA reads TGTGCCAGCGGTCTGGTCGGGACAGCTGATCAGCCCCAGCATTTT. It encodes CASGLVGTADQPQHF.